Presented here are 26 T cell receptor beta chains from one specimen sequenced in a study of cytomegalovirus exposure and HLA in healthy donors. This PCR relied on a set of 60 Vbeta primers and 13 Jbeta primers. Generated by immunoSEQ multiplex PCR, the TCRdb table keeps only in-frame clones and is missing some. The sample lists 130,000 to 150,000 clones; 65% to 85% were seen once. Material: PBMCs. The receptor source for this set is a man between 18 and 29 years old in good health and CMV-seronegative.

On this clone: One junction end does not reproduce the germline sequence, and a read error may be involved. The V and J genes are TRBV13 and TRBJ2-7, with 8 positions matching TRBD1. The CDR3 runs 15 residues. CDR1 is PRHDT, CDR2 FYEKMQ, per germline (reference sequence). The CDR3, as DNA: TGTGCCAGCAGCCTAGGCGGGACAGGATTCTACGAGCAGTACTTC. Amino acid sequence: CASSLGGTGFYEQYF.

The gene calls are TRBV5-4 and TRBJ2-7; D unclear. Trimming left V 3 bases short and J 6 bases short, with 10 bases between. This CDR3 is built from 12 residues. Germline values: CDR1 SGHNT, CDR2 YYREEE (reference sequence). The CDR3 here is CASSSPSGEQYF. CDR3 in DNA: TGTGCCAGCAGCTCTCCCTCAGGCGAGCAGTACTTC.

This clone appeared a few times. The V gene is TRBV6-6, the J gene TRBJ1-4, with TRBD1 as a possible D gene (6 bases). Germline CDR1 reads MNHNY; CDR2 reads SVGAGI (reference sequence). V was cut by 0 bases and J by 4 bases, with 12 bases left in between. The CDR3 consists of 16 residues. Here the CDR3 DNA reads TGTGCCAGCAGTTACTCCCGGGAAGGGGGTAATGAAAAACTGTTTTTT. As protein: CASSYSREGGNEKLFF.

The chain uses TRBV29-1 and TRBJ2-7; TRBD1 aligns across 7 bases. Germline lookup yields CDR1 SQVTM and CDR2 ANQGSEA. V shed 0 bases and J 5 bases; nucleotides not matched to a gene: 10. The length of the CDR3 is 15 residues. The CDR3 here is CSVEDGKGARDEQYF. Written as DNA, the CDR3 is TGCAGCGTTGAAGATGGCAAGGGGGCGAGAGACGAGCAGTACTTC.

V is TRBV7-9 and J is TRBJ2-1, with 9 bases identical to TRBD1. Germline V gives CDR1 SEHNR, CDR2 FQNEAQ (reference sequence). V gave up 2 bases and J gave up 6 bases; unmatched junction bases: 5. There are 15 residues in the CDR3. The CDR3 sequence: CASSLYRGRGNEQFF. CDR3 in DNA: TGTGCCAGCAGCTTATACAGGGGGCGTGGCAATGAGCAGTTCTTC.

The gene calls are TRBV6-5 and TRBJ1-1, with D perhaps matching TRBD1 (5 bases). Germline values: CDR1 MNHEY, CDR2 SVGAGI. V lost 7 bases to trimming and J lost 9 bases, with 12 bases between them. The CDR3 sequence is 11 residues long. The CDR3 is CASTEQGQAFF. The DNA for the CDR3 is TGTGCCAGCACCGAGCAGGGCCAAGCTTTCTTT.

The chain employs TRBV7-9 and TRBJ2-7; D is perhaps TRBD2 (5 bases). CDR1 is SEHNR, CDR2 FQNEAQ, per germline (reference sequence). The V gene lost 1 base and the J gene lost 2 bases, with 15 bases spanning the gap. The CDR3 covers 16 residues. The CDR3, as DNA: TGTGCCAGCAGCTTAGATCGGGATCTTGTCCCCTACGAGCAGTACTTC. It yields the protein CASSLDRDLVPYEQYF.

The CDR3 spells CASSVGLAGVETQYF. The CDR3 DNA reads TGTGCCAGCAGCGTAGGACTAGCGGGGGTGGAGACCCAGTACTTC. The chain is built from TRBV9 and TRBJ2-5; 12 nucleotides match TRBD2. The J segment lost 5 bases and the V segment lost 0 bases, leaving 2 bases of the junction unmatched. This CDR3 spans 15 amino acids. Germline CDR1 SGDLS, CDR2 YYNGEE.

The J gene is TRBJ1-1, the V gene TRBV30; D is unclear. Per the germline V gene, CDR1 is GTSNPN and CDR2 is SVGIG (reference sequence). Deletions cut 0 bases from V and 8 bases from J, with 7 bases between. This CDR3 has 11 amino acids. The CDR3 DNA sequence: TGTGCCTGGAGTGTACGGTCCGAAGCTTTCTTT. It codes for CAWSVRSEAFF.

The chain combines TRBV5-4 with TRBJ1-1, with 7 bases that match TRBD1. Germline trimming cut 3 bases from V and 6 bases from J; bases unmatched to any gene: 11. The CDR3 spans 15 residues. Germline V gives CDR1 SGHNT, CDR2 YYREEE (reference sequence). CDR3 amino acids: CASSSPDRVGAEAFF. CDR3 DNA sequence: TGTGCCAGCAGCTCTCCCGACAGGGTGGGCGCTGAAGCTTTCTTT.

V usage is TRBV6-1 and J usage is TRBJ1-4, with no clear D. V shed 6 bases and J shed 5 bases, with 10 bases lying between them. The CDR3 is 13 amino acids. In germline, CDR1 is MNHNS, CDR2 SASEGT. The CDR3 region is CASRRGLNEKLFF. For the CDR3, the DNA is TGTGCCAGCAGAAGAGGGCTGAATGAAAAACTGTTTTTT.

This chain links TRBV7-2 with TRBJ2-6, with 9 nucleotides matching TRBD1. This CDR3 has 13 residues. Germline V gene data show CDR1 as SGHTA and CDR2 as FQGNSA. Unmatched junction bases numbered 6, after V lost 3 bases and J lost 15 bases. The DNA for the CDR3 is TGTGCCAGCAGCTTCGGGGACAGGGTGCCCCTGACTTTC. This gives the protein CASSFGDRVPLTF.

CDR3 sequence (DNA): TGTGCCAGCAGTTTATACCAGATGAACACTGAAGCTTTCTTT. Amino acid sequence: CASSLYQMNTEAFF. The genes are TRBV27 and TRBJ1-1; D unresolved. Deletions cut 1 base from V and 0 bases from J, with 6 bases between. The V gene's germline CDR1 is MNHEY and CDR2 SMNVEV (reference sequence). This CDR3 contains 14 residues.

The V call is TRBV6-5, the J call TRBJ2-3; D might be TRBD2 (5 bases). The germline gives CDR1 MNHEY, CDR2 SVGAGI. The CDR3 length is 14 residues. V was shortened by 6 bases and J by 6 bases, with 16 bases between the two germline ends. The CDR3 DNA follows: TGTGCCAGCAGACTACTAGGCGGAGTGGATACGCAGTATTTT. As protein: CASRLLGGVDTQYF.

The V and J genes are TRBV4-3 and TRBJ1-1; 7 nucleotides agree with TRBD1. Germline V gives CDR1 LGHNA, CDR2 YSLEER. This CDR3 comprises 14 residues. The junction had 5 bases not matched to a gene; V was cut back by 1 base and J by 6 bases. The CDR3 region has the DNA TGCGCCAGCAGCCAAGTACAGGGGCTCTCTGAAGCTTTCTTT. Translating gives CASSQVQGLSEAFF.

The chain has TRBV7-2 and TRBJ2-7; D remains unclear. Germline CDR1 and CDR2: SGHTA and FQGNSA. CDR3 length: 13 amino acids. The ends were cut back, 4 bases at V and 4 bases at J, with 11 bases in the middle. CDR3 coding DNA: TGTGCCAGCAGCTCAACTCGGTTGTACGAGCAGTACTTC. Translation gives CASSSTRLYEQYF. Supplemented by reference TRBV7-2 and TRBJ2-7, the full variable domain reads GAGVSQSPSNKVTEKGKDVELRCDPISGHTALYWYRQSLGQGLEFLIYFQGNSAPDKSGLPSDRFSAERTGGSVSTLTIQRTQQEDSAVYLCASSSTRLYEQYFGPGTRLTVT.

The chain employs TRBV5-6 and TRBJ1-6; 7 bases are a match to TRBD1. Germline V lookup: CDR1 SGHDT, CDR2 YYEEEE. After removal of 0 bases from V and 5 bases from J, the junction contained 8 bases not matched to a gene. This CDR3 has 17 residues. CDR3 protein: CASSLAEGQDNNSPLHF. In DNA form, the CDR3 reads TGTGCCAGCAGCTTGGCAGAAGGACAGGACAATAATTCACCCCTCCACTTT.

This chain joins TRBV7-9 and TRBJ1-1; maybe TRBD1 (5 bases). The length of the CDR3 is 19 residues. Germline CDR1 SEHNR, CDR2 FQNEAQ (reference sequence). V lost 3 bases to trimming and J lost 2 bases, with 25 bases between them. CDR3 sequence (DNA): TGTGCCAGCAGCTTGGTTCAGGGCGGCTCTTGGAAGCGTAACACTGAAGCTTTCTTT. Translated, it gives CASSLVQGGSWKRNTEAFF.

The rearrangement uses TRBV15 and TRBJ2-7; 8 nucleotides line up with TRBD1. The CDR3 runs to 15 residues. The junction had 6 bases not matched to a gene; V was cut back by 3 bases and J by 2 bases. CDR1 LNHNV and CDR2 YYDKDF come from the germline V gene (reference sequence). The CDR3 here is CATSSIQGAPYEQYF. CDR3 sequence (DNA): TGTGCCACCAGCAGCATCCAGGGGGCTCCCTACGAGCAGTACTTC. Filled out from reference TRBV15 and TRBJ2-7, the complete variable domain reads DAMVIQNPRYQVTQFGKPVTLSCSQTLNHNVMYWYQQKSSQAPKLLFHYYDKDFNNEADTPDNFQSRRPNTSFCFLDIRSPGLGDTAMYLCATSSIQGAPYEQYFGPGTRLTVT.

The CDR3 sequence: CAIPGRTRTDTQYF. In DNA form, the CDR3 reads TGTGCCATCCCGGGGAGGACTAGGACAGATACGCAGTATTTT. This sequence joins TRBV6-1 and TRBJ2-3, with 7 bases lining up with TRBD2. The CDR3 is 14 residues long. V lost 10 bases and J lost 3; bases outside the gene matches: 10. The germline CDR1 and CDR2 sequences are MNHNS and SASEGT.

As concerns this clone: One end of the junction is discordant with germline, which a read error may explain. The chain joins TRBV15 to TRBJ1-5, with TRBD1 identical over 8 bases. This CDR3 comprises 15 residues. Germline V gives CDR1 LNHNV, CDR2 YYDKDF (reference sequence). CDR3 protein: CATSRGQGSNQPQHF. Written as DNA, the CDR3 is TGTGCCACCAGTAGAGGACAGGGTAGCAATCAGCCCCAGCATTTT.

Turning to this clone: Germline and junction disagree at one end, which may indicate a read error. The chain uses TRBV7-9 and TRBJ1-4; TRBD1 agrees at 9 bases. The CDR3 is 16 amino acids. Per germline, CDR1 SEHNR and CDR2 FQNEAQ (reference sequence). CDR3 nucleotides: TGTTCCAGCACCAGACCGGGACAGGGAACTAATGAAAAACTGTTTTTT. This encodes CSSTRPGQGTNEKLFF.

Only a few counts were recorded for this clone. The rearrangement uses TRBV4-2 and TRBJ1-6; D ambiguous. Germline values: CDR1 LGHNA, CDR2 YNFKEQ. V gave up 0 bases and J gave up 10 bases, with 7 bases separating them. The CDR3 extends over 13 amino acids. In DNA, the CDR3 is TGTGCCAGCAGCCAAGAAGGAGGATCACCCCTCCACTTT. Translating it yields CASSQEGGSPLHF.

The chain recombines TRBV13 with TRBJ2-1, with TRBD2 matching 10 bases. V was pared by 2 bases and J by 2 bases, with 0 bases of the junction left unmatched. CDR1 and CDR2 from the germline V gene are PRHDT and FYEKMQ (reference sequence). The CDR3 length is 15 residues. The CDR3 spells CASSLLAGAYNEQFF. The CDR3 DNA reads TGTGCCAGCAGCTTACTAGCGGGGGCCTACAATGAGCAGTTCTTC.

The chain combines TRBV7-2 with TRBJ1-6; no definite D call. Per the germline V gene, CDR1 is SGHTA and CDR2 is FQGNSA. The CDR3 spans 15 residues. Trimming removed 3 bases from V and 7 bases from J, with 13 bases in between. CDR3 loop: CASSLPWGVNSPLHF. Written as DNA, the CDR3 is TGTGCCAGCAGCTTGCCCTGGGGAGTCAATTCACCCCTCCACTTT. Combining the CDR3 with reference TRBV7-2 and TRBJ1-6 gives the whole variable domain GAGVSQSPSNKVTEKGKDVELRCDPISGHTALYWYRQSLGQGLEFLIYFQGNSAPDKSGLPSDRFSAERTGGSVSTLTIQRTQQEDSAVYLCASSLPWGVNSPLHFGNGTRLTVT.

There are a few counts of this clone. V gene TRBV6-5 combines with J gene TRBJ1-1, with a tentative D call TRBD1 (6 bases). In germline, CDR1 is MNHEY, CDR2 SVGAGI. With 6 bases removed from V and 6 bases from J, the gap between germline ends came to 17 bases. This CDR3 has 14 residues. This CDR3 is CASRARGREAEAFF. The CDR3, as DNA: TGTGCCAGCAGGGCAAGGGGGAGGGAGGCTGAAGCTTTCTTT.